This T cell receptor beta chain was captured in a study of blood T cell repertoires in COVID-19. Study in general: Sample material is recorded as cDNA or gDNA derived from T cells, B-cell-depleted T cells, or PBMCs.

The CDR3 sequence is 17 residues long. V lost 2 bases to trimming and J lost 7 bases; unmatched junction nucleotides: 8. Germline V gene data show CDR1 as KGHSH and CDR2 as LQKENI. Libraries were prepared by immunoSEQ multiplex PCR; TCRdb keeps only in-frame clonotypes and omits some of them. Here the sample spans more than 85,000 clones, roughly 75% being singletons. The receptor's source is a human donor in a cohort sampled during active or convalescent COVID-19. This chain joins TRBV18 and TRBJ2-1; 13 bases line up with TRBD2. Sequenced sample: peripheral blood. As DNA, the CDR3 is TGTGCCAGCTCACCAGTGACTGGACTAGCGGGAGTTAATGAGCAGTTCTTC. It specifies CASSPVTGLAGVNEQFF.